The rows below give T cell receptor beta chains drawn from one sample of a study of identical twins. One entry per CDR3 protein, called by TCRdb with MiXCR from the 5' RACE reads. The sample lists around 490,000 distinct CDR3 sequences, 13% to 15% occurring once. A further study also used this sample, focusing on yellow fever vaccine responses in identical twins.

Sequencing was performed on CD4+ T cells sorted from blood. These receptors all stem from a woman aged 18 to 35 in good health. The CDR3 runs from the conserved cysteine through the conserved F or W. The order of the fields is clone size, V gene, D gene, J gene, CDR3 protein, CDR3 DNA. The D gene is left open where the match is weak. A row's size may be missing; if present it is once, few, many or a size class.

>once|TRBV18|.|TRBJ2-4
CASSPPDSLQYF
TGTGCCAGCTCACCACCTGACAGCCTACAGTACTTC
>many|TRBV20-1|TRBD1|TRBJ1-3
CSASTGAGGNTIYF
TGCAGTGCTTCAACAGGGGCGGGTGGAAACACCATATATTTT
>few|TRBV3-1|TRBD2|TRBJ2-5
CASSLGTTRQETQYF
TGTGCCAGCAGCCTCGGGACTACCCGACAAGAGACCCAGTACTTC
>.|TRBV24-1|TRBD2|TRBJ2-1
CATQGLAAHNEQFF
TGTGCCACCCAAGGACTAGCGGCCCACAATGAGCAGTTCTTC
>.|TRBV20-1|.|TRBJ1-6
CSARAPPGTENSPLHF
TGCAGTGCTAGGGCCCCACCAGGGACGGAGAATTCACCCCTCCACTTT
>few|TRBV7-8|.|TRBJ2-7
CASSRRLGEQYF
TGTGCCAGCAGCAGGCGACTAGGCGAGCAGTACTTC
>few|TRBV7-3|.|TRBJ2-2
CASSPPGGGELFF
TGTGCCAGCAGCCCCCCCGGGGGCGGGGAGCTGTTTTTT
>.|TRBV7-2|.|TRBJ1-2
CASSLLANRGYTF
TGTGCCAGCAGCTTATTAGCTAACCGGGGCTACACCTTC
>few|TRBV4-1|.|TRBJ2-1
CASSQEGQEINEQFF
TGCGCCAGCAGCCAAGAGGGTCAGGAGATCAATGAGCAGTTCTTC
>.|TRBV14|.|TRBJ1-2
CASSQQGFGGYTF
TGTGCCAGCAGCCAGCAGGGGTTCGGAGGCTACACCTTC
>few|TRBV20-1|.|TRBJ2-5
CSAKEGVRETQYF
TGCAGTGCTAAGGAGGGGGTCCGAGAGACCCAGTACTTC
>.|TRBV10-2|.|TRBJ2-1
CASTKHNEQFF
TGCGCCAGCACGAAGCACAATGAGCAGTTCTTC
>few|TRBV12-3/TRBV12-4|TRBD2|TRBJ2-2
CASSWTSSTGELFF
TGTGCCAGCAGTTGGACTAGCAGCACCGGGGAGCTGTTTTTT
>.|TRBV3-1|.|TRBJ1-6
CASSQDWGGNSPLHF
TGTGCCAGCAGCCAAGATTGGGGAGGGAATTCACCCCTCCACTTT
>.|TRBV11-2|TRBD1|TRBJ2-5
CASSLRELGTGEKETQYF
TGTGCCAGCAGCTTAAGAGAGCTCGGGACAGGGGAAAAAGAGACCCAGTACTTC
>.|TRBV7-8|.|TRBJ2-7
CASSLTSGAYLDF
TGTGCCAGCAGCTTGACTAGTGGCGCCTATCTGGACTTC
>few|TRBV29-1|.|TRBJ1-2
CSVRQSANYGYTF
TGCAGCGTTAGACAGTCTGCTAACTATGGCTACACCTTC
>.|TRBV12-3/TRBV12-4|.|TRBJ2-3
CASSRSRTSTDTQYF
TGTGCCAGCAGCCGATCGAGGACAAGCACAGATACGCAGTATTTT
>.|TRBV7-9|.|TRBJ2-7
CASSFSGEQYF
TGTGCCAGCAGCTTCTCGGGCGAGCAGTACTTC
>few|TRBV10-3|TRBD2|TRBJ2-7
CAISESTSGKSYEQYF
TGTGCCATCAGTGAATCGACTAGCGGGAAGAGCTACGAGCAGTACTTC
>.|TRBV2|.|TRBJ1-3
CASKNRAGSGNTIYF
TGTGCCAGCAAAAACAGGGCCGGCTCTGGAAACACCATATATTTT
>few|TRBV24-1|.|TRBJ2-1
CATMGRNNEQFF
TGTGCCACCATGGGCAGGAACAATGAGCAGTTCTTC
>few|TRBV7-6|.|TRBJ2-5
CASSPSGTAETQYF
TGTGCCAGCAGCCCCAGTGGTACTGCGGAGACCCAGTACTTC
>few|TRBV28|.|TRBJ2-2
CASSLLGFGELFF
TGTGCCAGCAGTTTATTGGGTTTCGGGGAGCTGTTTTTT
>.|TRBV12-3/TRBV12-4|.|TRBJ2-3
CASGAGADTQYF
TGTGCCAGTGGTGCGGGCGCAGATACGCAGTATTTT
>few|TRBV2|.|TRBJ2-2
CASSEEGLSTGELFF
TGTGCCAGCAGTGAAGAGGGGCTCTCCACCGGGGAGCTGTTTTTT
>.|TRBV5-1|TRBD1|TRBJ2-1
CASSADRGREQFF
TGCGCCAGCAGCGCCGACAGGGGCCGCGAGCAGTTCTTC
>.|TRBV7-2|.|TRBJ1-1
CASSLQPAGLNTEAFF
TGTGCCAGCAGCTTACAACCGGCAGGATTGAACACTGAAGCTTTCTTT
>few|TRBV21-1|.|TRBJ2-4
CASSIYNPLQTSKNIQYF
TGTGCCAGCAGCATCTACAATCCCTTACAGACTAGCAAAAACATTCAGTACTTC
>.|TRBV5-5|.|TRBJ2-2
CASSLGSFGELFF
TGTGCCAGCAGCTTGGGGAGCTTCGGGGAGCTGTTTTTT
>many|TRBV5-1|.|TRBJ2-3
CASSLPPDTQYF
TGCGCCAGCAGCTTGCCACCAGATACGCAGTATTTT
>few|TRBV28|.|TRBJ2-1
CASSLYDYEQFF
TGTGCCAGCAGTTTATATGACTACGAGCAGTTCTTC
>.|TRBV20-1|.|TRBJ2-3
CSAVFAGTDTQYF
TGCAGTGCTGTTTTCGCGGGCACAGATACGCAGTATTTT
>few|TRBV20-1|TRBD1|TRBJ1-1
CSAQRWDSLTTEAFF
TGCAGTGCACAACGCTGGGACAGTTTAACAACTGAAGCTTTCTTT
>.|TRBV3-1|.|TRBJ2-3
CASSPGKNTDTQYF
TGTGCCAGCAGCCCGGGCAAAAACACAGATACGCAGTATTTT
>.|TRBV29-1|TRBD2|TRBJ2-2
CSVGGGSFTGELFF
TGCAGCGTGGGGGGGGGAAGCTTCACCGGGGAGCTGTTTTTT
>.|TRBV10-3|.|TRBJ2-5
CAIRGVQETQYF
TGTGCCATCAGGGGGGTCCAAGAGACCCAGTACTTC
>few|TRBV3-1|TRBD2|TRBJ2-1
CASSLNRPGLAGAFSYNEQFF
TGTGCCAGCAGCCTTAACCGTCCGGGACTAGCGGGGGCCTTCTCCTACAATGAGCAGTTCTTC
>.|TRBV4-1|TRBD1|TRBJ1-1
CASSQPWTGGTEAFF
TGCGCCAGCAGCCAACCCTGGACAGGGGGTACTGAAGCTTTCTTT
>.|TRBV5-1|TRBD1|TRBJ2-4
CASSLSGQGSGIQYF
TGCGCCAGCAGCTTGTCAGGACAGGGGTCCGGCATTCAGTACTTC
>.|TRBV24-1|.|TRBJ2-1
CATSANKASPNEQFF
TGTGCCACCAGTGCCAATAAGGCTAGCCCCAATGAGCAGTTCTTC
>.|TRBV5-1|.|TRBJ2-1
CASSFPGTTYNEQFF
TGCGCCAGCAGCTTCCCGGGAACTACTTACAATGAGCAGTTCTTC
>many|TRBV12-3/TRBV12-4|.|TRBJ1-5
CASSAQGSNQPQHF
TGTGCCAGCAGCGCACAGGGTAGCAATCAGCCCCAGCATTTT
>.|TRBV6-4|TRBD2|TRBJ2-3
CASSDSGLNTDTQYF
TGTGCCAGCAGTGATTCGGGACTAAACACAGATACGCAGTATTTT
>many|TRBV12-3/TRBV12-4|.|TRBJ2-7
CASRSQVNEQYF
TGTGCCAGCAGGTCCCAAGTTAACGAGCAGTACTTC
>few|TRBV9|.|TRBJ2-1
CASSVGDVTQFF
TGTGCCAGCAGCGTGGGGGACGTGACGCAGTTCTTC
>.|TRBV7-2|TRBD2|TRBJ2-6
CASSFALAGGGANVLTF
TGTGCCAGCAGCTTTGCCCTAGCGGGGGGTGGGGCCAACGTCCTGACTTTC
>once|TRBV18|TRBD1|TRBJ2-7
CASSPSTGSSYEQYF
TGTGCCAGCTCACCCTCGACAGGGAGCTCCTACGAGCAGTACTTC
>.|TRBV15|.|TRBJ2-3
CATSRDYNTDTQYF
TGTGCCACCAGCAGAGATTACAACACAGATACGCAGTATTTT
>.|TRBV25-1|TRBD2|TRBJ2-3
CASGTSGETQYF
TGTGCCAGCGGAACTAGCGGGGAGACGCAGTATTTT
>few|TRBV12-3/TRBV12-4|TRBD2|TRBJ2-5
CASSPWTSFGSETQYF
TGTGCCAGCAGCCCATGGACTAGTTTTGGTTCAGAGACCCAGTACTTC
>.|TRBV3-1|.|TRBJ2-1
CASSQHGGLSYNEQFF
TGTGCCAGCAGCCAACACGGGGGCCTCTCCTACAATGAGCAGTTCTTC
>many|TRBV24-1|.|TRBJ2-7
CATSAYGLGGSYEQYF
TGTGCCACCAGTGCTTACGGTCTCGGCGGCTCCTACGAGCAGTACTTC
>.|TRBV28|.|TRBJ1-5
CASRTPDGQPQHF
TGTGCCAGCAGAACCCCGGACGGACAGCCCCAGCATTTT
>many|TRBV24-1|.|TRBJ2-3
CATSDPTSSIADTQYF
TGTGCCACCAGTGATCCGACTAGTTCTATCGCGGATACGCAGTATTTT
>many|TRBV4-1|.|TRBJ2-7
CASSHRDNYEQYF
TGCGCCAGCAGCCATCGGGACAACTACGAGCAGTACTTC
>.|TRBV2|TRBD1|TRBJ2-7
CASKDRGSSYEQYF
TGTGCCAGCAAGGACAGGGGGAGCTCCTACGAGCAGTACTTC
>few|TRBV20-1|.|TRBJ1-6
CSASGGGYNSPLHF
TGCAGTGCTAGCGGAGGGGGTTATAATTCACCCCTCCACTTT
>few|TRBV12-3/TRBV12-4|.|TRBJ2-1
CASSSSGQASYNEQFF
TGTGCCAGCAGTTCATCGGGGCAGGCCAGCTACAATGAGCAGTTCTTC